This T cell receptor beta chain was identified in a study of cytomegalovirus exposure and HLA in healthy donors. Across the whole study: An analysis done earlier identified 117 million unique TCR beta sequences from approximately 170 million T cells. Overall study findings and caveats: The authors judged a highly shared variant cluster likely a sequencing artifact. TCR beta chains numbering some 160 were designated cytomegalovirus-associated. Most TCR sequences were seen very rarely across donors, but some public TCRs occurred in many.

The CDR3 sequence is 14 residues long. Looked up from germline, CDR1 is WNHNN and CDR2 is SYGVQD (reference sequence). Trimming stripped 3 bases from V and 2 bases from J, with 9 bases between. As to this clone: Its antigen is still unknown.

60 Vbeta and 13 Jbeta primers were used in PCR. Data came from immunoSEQ multiplex PCR; TCRdb stores just in-frame clones and leaves some out. Here the sample spans over 95,000 clones, approximately 71% being singletons. The rearrangement uses TRBV10-1 and TRBJ2-3; tentatively, D is TRBD2 (6 bases). The sequence came from a female donor in good health and CMV-seronegative. Sequenced: PBMCs. CDR3 coding DNA: TGCGCCAGCAGTGATCGCGGGGCCACAGATACGCAGTATTTT. This codes for CASSDRGATDTQYF.